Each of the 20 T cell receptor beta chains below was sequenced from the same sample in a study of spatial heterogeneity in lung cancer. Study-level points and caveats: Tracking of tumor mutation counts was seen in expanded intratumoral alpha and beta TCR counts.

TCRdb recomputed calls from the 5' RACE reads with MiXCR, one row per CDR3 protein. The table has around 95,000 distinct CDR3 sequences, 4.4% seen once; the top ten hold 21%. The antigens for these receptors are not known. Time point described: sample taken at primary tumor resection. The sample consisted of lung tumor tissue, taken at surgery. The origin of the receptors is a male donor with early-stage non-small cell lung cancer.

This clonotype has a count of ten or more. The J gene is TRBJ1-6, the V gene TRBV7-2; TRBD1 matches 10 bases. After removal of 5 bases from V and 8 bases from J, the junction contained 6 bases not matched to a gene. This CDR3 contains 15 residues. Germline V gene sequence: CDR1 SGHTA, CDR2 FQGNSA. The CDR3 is CASSARDRGYSPLHF. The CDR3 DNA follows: TGTGCCAGCAGCGCGAGGGACAGGGGCTATTCACCCCTCCACTTT. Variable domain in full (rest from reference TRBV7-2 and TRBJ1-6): GAGVSQSPSNKVTEKGKDVELRCDPISGHTALYWYRQSLGQGLEFLIYFQGNSAPDKSGLPSDRFSAERTGGSVSTLTIQRTQQEDSAVYLCASSARDRGYSPLHFGNGTRLTVT.

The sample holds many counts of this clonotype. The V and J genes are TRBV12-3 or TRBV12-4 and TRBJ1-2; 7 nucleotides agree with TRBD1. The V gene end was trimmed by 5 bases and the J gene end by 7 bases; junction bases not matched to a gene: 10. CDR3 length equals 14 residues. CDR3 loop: CASSPRAQGGGYTF. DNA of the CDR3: TGTGCCAGCAGTCCTCGGGCCCAGGGGGGTGGCTACACCTTC.

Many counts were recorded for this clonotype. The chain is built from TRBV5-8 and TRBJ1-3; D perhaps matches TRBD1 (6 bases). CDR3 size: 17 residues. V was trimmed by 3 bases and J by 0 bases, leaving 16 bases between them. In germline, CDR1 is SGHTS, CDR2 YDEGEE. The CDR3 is CASSWGDRRTSGNTIYF. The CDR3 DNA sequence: TGTGCCAGCAGCTGGGGTGACAGGAGGACCTCTGGAAACACCATATATTTT.

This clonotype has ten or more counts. The CDR3 spells CASSTPSTDTQYF. As DNA, the CDR3 is TGTGCCAGCAGCACCCCTAGCACAGATACGCAGTATTTT. The chain recombines TRBV7-8 with TRBJ2-3; the D is unclear. Trimming pared 5 bases from V and 0 bases from J, leaving 6 bases between. CDR3 length: 13 amino acids. Germline V gene data show CDR1 as SGHVS and CDR2 as FQNEAQ. The full variable domain, its missing parts supplied by reference TRBV7-8 and TRBJ2-3, is GAGVSQSPRYKVAKRGQDVALRCDPISGHVSLFWYQQALGQGPEFLTYFQNEAQLDKSGLPSDRFFAERPEGSVSTLKIQRTQQEDSAVYLCASSTPSTDTQYFGPGTRLTVL.

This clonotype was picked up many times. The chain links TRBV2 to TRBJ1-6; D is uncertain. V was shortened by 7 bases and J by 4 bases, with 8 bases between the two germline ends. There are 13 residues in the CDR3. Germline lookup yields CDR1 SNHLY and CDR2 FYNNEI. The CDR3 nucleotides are TGTGCCAGCAAAGCCGAATATAATTCACCCCTCCACTTT. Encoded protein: CASKAEYNSPLHF.

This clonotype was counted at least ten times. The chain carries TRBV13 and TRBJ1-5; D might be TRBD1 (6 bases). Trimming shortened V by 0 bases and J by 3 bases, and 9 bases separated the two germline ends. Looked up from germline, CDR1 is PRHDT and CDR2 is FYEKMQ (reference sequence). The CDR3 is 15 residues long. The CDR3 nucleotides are TGTGCCAGCAGCTTAGGCCGGGGGGCCAATCAGCCCCAGCATTTT. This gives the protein CASSLGRGANQPQHF.

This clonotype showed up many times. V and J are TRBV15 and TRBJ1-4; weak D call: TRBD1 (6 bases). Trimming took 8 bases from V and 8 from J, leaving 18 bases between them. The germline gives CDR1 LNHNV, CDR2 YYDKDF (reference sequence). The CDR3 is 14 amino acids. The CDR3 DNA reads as TGTGCCACCTCAAGGGGGTCCCTTAAGGAAAAACTGTTTTTT. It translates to CATSRGSLKEKLFF.

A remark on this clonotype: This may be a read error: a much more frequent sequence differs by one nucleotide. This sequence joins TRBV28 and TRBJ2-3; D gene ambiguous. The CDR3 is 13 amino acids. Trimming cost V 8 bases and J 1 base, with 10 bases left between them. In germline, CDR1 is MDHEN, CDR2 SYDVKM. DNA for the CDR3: TGTGCCAGCGGACGGTTGGGCACAGATACGCAGTATTTT. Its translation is CASGRLGTDTQYF.

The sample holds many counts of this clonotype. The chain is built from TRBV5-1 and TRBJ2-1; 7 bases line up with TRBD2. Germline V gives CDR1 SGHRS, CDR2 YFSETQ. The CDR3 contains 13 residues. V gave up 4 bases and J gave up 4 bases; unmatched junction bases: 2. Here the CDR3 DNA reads TGCGCCAGCAGCGGGGGACTATACAATGAGCAGTTCTTC. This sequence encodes CASSGGLYNEQFF.

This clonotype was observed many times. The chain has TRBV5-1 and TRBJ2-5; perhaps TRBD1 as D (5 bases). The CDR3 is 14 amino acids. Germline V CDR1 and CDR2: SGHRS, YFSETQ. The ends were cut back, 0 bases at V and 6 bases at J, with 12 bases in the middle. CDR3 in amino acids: CASSLESAGQTQYF. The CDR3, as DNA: TGCGCCAGCAGCTTGGAGTCGGCAGGGCAGACCCAGTACTTC.

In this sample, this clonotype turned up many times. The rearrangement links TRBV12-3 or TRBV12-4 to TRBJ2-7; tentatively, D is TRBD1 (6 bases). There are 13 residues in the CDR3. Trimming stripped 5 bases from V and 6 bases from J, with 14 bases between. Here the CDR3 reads CASSVRGHSEQYF. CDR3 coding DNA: TGTGCCAGCAGTGTGAGGGGACACTCCGAGCAGTACTTC.

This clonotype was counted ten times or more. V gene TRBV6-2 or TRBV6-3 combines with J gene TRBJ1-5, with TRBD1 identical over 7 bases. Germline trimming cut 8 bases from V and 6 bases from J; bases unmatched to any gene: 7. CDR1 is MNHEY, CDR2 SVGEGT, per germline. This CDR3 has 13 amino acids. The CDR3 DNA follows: TGTGCCAGCCGAACAGGGGCGGGTCAGCCCCAGCATTTT. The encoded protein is CASRTGAGQPQHF.

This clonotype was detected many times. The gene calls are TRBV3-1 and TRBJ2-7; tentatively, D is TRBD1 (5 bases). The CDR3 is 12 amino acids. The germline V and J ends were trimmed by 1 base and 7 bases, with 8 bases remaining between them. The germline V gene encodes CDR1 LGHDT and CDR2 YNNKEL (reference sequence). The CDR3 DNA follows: TGTGCCAGCAGCCAAGCGGCAGGGGAGCAGTACTTC. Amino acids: CASSQAAGEQYF.

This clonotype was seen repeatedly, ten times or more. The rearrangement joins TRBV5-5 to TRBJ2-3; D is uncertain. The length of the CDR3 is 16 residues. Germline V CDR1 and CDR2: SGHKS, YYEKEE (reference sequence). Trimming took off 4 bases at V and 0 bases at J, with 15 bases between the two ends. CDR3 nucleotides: TGTGCCAGCAGCCGTTCGGTCGCGTATAGCACAGATACGCAGTATTTT. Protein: CASSRSVAYSTDTQYF.

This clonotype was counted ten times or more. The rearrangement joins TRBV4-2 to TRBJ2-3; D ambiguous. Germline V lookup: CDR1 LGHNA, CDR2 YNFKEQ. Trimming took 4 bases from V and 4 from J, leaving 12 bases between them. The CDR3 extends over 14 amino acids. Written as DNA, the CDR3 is TGTGCCAGCAGCCGGGATATTAGTGCAGATACGCAGTATTTT. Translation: CASSRDISADTQYF.

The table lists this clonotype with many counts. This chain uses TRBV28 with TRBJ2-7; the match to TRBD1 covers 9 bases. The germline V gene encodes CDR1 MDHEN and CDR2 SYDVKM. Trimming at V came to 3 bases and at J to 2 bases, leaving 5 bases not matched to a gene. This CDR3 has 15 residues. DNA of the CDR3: TGTGCCAGCAGTTTCAGGGACAGGGCTGCCTACGAGCAGTACTTC. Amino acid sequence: CASSFRDRAAYEQYF.

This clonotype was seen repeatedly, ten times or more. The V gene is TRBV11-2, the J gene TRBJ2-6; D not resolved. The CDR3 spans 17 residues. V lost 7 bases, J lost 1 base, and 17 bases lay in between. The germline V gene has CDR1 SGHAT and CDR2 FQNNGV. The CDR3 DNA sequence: TGTGCCAGCACCCTTAGAGGCGGTACGTCTGGGGCCAACGTCCTGACTTTC. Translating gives CASTLRGGTSGANVLTF.

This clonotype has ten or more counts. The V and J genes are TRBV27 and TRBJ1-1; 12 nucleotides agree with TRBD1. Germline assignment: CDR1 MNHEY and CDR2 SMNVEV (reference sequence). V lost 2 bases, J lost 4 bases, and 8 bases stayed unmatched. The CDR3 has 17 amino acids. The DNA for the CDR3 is TGTGCCAGCAGTTTAATTTGGGGACAGGGGGCGACCACTGAAGCTTTCTTT. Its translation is CASSLIWGQGATTEAFF.

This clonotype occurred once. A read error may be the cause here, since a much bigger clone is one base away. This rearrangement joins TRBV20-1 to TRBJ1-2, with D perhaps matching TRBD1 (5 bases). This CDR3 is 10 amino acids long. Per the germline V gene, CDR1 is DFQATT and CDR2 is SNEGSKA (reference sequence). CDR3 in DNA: TGCGGTGCGAGCAGGGTTCGCTACACCTTC. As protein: CGASRVRYTF.

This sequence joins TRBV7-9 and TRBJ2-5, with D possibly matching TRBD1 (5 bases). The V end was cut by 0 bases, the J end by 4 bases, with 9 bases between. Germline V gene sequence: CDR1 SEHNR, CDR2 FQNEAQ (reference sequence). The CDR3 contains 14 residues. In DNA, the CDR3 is TGTGCCAGCAGCTTAGCAACAGGATCAGAGACCCAGTACTTC. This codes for CASSLATGSETQYF.